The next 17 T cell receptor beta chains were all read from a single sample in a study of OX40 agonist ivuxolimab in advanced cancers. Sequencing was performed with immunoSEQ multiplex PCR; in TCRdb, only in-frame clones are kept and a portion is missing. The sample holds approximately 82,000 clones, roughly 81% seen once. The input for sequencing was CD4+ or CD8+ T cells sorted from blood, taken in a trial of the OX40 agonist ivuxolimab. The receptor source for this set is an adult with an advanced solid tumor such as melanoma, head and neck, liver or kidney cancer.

The CDR3, as DNA: TGCAGCGCCGCCAGGGGGCTCCCCTCCTACGAGCAGTACTTC. This sequence encodes CSAARGLPSYEQYF. The V gene is TRBV29-1, the J gene TRBJ2-7, with 8 bases that match TRBD1. The V segment lost 7 bases and the J segment 0 bases; nucleotides outside the gene matches: 8. The CDR3 extends over 14 amino acids. The germline CDR1 and CDR2 sequences are SQVTM and ANQGSEA.

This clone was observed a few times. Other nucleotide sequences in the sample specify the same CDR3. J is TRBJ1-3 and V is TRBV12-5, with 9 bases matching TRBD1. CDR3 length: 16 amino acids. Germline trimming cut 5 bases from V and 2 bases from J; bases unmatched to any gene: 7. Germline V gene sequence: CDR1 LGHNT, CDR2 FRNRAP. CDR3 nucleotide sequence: TGTGCTAGTGGTCTAGGACAGGGGAATGCTGGAAACACCATATATTTT. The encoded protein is CASGLGQGNAGNTIYF.

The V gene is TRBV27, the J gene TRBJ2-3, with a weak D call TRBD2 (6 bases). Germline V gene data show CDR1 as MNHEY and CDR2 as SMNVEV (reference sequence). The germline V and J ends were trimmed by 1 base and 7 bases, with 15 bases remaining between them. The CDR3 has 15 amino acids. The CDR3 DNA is TGTGCCAGCAGTTTATTACCCACTAGCTTTAATACGCAGTATTTT. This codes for CASSLLPTSFNTQYF.

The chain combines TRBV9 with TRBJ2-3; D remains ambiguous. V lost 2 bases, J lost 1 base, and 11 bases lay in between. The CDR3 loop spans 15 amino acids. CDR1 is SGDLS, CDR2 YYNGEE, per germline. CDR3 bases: TGTGCCAGCAGCGTTGGCCCGACGGGCACAGATACGCAGTATTTT. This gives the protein CASSVGPTGTDTQYF.

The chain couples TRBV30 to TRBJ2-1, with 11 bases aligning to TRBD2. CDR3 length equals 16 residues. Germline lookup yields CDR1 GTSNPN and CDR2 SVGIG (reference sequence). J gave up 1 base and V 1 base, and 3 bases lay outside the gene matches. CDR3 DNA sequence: TGTGCCTGGAGTGCAGGGACTAGCGGTTCCTACAATGAGCAGTTCTTC. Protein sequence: CAWSAGTSGSYNEQFF.

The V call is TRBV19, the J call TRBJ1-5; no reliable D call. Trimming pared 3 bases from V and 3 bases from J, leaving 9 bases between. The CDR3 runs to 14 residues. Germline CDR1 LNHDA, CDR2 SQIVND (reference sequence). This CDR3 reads CASSIREDNQPQHF. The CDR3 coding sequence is TGTGCCAGTAGTATTAGGGAGGACAATCAGCCCCAGCATTTT.

The CDR3 loop is CASSLMGGTGGTDTQYF. For the CDR3, the DNA is TGTGCCAGCAGCTTGATGGGGGGAACCGGGGGCACAGATACGCAGTATTTT. The J gene is TRBJ2-3, the V gene TRBV5-8; TRBD2 might be the D (6 bases). Germline V gene data show CDR1 as SGHTS and CDR2 as YDEGEE. Between the trimmed V and J ends, which lost 1 base and 1 base, there was a span of 16 bases. CDR3 size: 17 residues.

The CDR3 nucleotides are TGTGCCAGCAGCTTGGTTGAGGGCTACGAGCAGTACTTC. Its translation is CASSLVEGYEQYF. The gene calls are TRBV5-4 and TRBJ2-7, with D possibly matching TRBD2 (5 bases). The CDR3 loop spans 13 amino acids. Germline V gene data show CDR1 as SGHNT and CDR2 as YYREEE (reference sequence). Trimming took off 0 bases at V and 3 bases at J, with 7 bases between the two ends.

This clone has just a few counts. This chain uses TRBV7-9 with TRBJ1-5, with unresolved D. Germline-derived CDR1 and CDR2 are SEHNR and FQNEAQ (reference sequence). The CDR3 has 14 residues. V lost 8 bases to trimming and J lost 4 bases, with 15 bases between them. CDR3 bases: TGTGCCAGCTCTCTCGGGCAGAAGAATCAGCCCCAGCATTTT. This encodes CASSLGQKNQPQHF.

CDR3 nucleotide sequence: TGTGCCAGCAGGGTAGGGGCGAGCGGCCCTATTTCCACAGATACGCAGTATTTT. Translation gives CASRVGASGPISTDTQYF. This chain joins TRBV2 and TRBJ2-3; D tentatively fits TRBD1 or TRBD2 (5 bases each). The CDR3 loop spans 18 amino acids. V was shortened by 6 bases and J by 2 bases, with 24 bases between the two germline ends. CDR1 is SNHLY and CDR2 is FYNNEI in the germline V gene.

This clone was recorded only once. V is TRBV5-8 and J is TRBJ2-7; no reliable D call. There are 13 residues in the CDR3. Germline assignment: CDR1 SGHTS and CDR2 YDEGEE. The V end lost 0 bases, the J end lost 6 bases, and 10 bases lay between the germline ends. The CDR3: CASSLDLFGEQYF. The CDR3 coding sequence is TGTGCCAGCAGCTTGGACCTTTTCGGCGAGCAGTACTTC.

The CDR3 here is CASRVGQRRSEAFF. CDR3 coding DNA: TGTGCCAGCAGGGTGGGACAGCGTCGGAGTGAAGCTTTCTTT. This chain links TRBV5-8 with TRBJ1-1, with TRBD1 matching 7 bases. The CDR3 runs to 14 residues. V was pared by 5 bases and J by 7 bases, with 11 bases of the junction left unmatched. Germline V CDR1 and CDR2: SGHTS, YDEGEE.

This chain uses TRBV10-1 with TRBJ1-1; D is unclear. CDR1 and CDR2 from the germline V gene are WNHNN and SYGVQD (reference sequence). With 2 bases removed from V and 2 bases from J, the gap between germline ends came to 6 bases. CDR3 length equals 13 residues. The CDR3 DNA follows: TGCGCCAGCAGTGAGAGGGTCAACACTGAAGCTTTCTTT. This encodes CASSERVNTEAFF.

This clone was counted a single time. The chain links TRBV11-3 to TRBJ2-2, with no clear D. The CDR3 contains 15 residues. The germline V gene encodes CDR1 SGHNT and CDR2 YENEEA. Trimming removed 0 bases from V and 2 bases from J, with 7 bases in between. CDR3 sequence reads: CASSLDGPNTGELFF. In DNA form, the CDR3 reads TGTGCCAGCAGCTTAGACGGGCCCAACACCGGGGAGCTGTTTTTT. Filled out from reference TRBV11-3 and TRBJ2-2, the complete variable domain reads EAGVVQSPRYKIIEKKQPVAFWCNPISGHNTLYWYLQNLGQGPELLIRYENEEAVDDSQLPKDRFSAERLKGVDSTLKIQPAELGDSAVYLCASSLDGPNTGELFFGEGSRLTVL.

Written as DNA, the CDR3 is TGTGCCAGCAGTGATAGGGGAGTCACTGAAGCTTTCTTT. Amino acids: CASSDRGVTEAFF. This rearrangement joins TRBV6-1 to TRBJ1-1, with D possibly TRBD1 on 5 matching bases. The ends were cut back, 3 bases at V and 4 bases at J, with 9 bases in the middle. The length of the CDR3 is 13 residues. The germline V gene encodes CDR1 MNHNS and CDR2 SASEGT.

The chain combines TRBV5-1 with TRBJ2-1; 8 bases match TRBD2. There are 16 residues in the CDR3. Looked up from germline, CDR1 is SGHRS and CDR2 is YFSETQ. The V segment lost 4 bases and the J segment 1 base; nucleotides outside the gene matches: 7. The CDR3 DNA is TGCGCCAGCAGCCCCTTAGGGACTAGTTCCTACAATGAGCAGTTCTTC. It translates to CASSPLGTSSYNEQFF.

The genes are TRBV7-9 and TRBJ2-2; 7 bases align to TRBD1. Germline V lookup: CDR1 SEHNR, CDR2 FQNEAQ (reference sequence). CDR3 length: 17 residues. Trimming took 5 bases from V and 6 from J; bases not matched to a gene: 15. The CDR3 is CASSTRGLGPGAGELFF. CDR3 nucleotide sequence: TGTGCCAGCAGCACCAGGGGGTTGGGACCTGGCGCCGGGGAGCTGTTTTTT.